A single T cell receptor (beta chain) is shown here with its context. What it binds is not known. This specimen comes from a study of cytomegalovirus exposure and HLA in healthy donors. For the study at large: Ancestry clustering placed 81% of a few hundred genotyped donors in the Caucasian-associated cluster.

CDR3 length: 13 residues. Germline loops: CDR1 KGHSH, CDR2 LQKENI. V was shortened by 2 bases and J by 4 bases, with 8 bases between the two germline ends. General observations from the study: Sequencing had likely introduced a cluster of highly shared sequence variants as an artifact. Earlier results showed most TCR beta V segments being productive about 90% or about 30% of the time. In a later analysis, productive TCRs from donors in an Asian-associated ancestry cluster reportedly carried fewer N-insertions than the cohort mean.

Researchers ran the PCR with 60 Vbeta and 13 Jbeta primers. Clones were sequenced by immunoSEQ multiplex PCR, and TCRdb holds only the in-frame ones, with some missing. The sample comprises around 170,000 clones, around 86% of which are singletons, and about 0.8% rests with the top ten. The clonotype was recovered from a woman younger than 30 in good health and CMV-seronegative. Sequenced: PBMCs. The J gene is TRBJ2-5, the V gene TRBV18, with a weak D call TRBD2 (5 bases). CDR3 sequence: CASSPVGAETQYF. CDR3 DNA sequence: TGTGCCAGCTCACCAGTGGGAGCAGAGACCCAGTACTTC.